This T cell receptor beta chain was retrieved from a study of T cell changes during pregnancy in multiple sclerosis. Trimming took off 0 bases at V and 7 bases at J, with 7 bases between the two ends. Looked up from germline, CDR1 is MNHNY and CDR2 is SVGAGI (reference sequence). This CDR3 has 14 residues. Clones were sequenced by immunoSEQ multiplex PCR, and TCRdb holds only the in-frame ones, with some missing. The table shows around 45,000 clones, with approximately 90% occurring only once. The J gene is TRBJ1-6, the V gene TRBV6-6; D call uncertain. This TCR derives from a female donor with multiple sclerosis, enrolled in a pregnancy study. The sequences come from CD4+ T cells from peripheral blood mononuclear cells, collected before pregnancy. CDR3 sequence reads: CASSYSSTNSPLHF. CDR3 nucleotide sequence: TGTGCCAGCAGTTACTCGAGCACGAATTCACCCCTCCACTTT.